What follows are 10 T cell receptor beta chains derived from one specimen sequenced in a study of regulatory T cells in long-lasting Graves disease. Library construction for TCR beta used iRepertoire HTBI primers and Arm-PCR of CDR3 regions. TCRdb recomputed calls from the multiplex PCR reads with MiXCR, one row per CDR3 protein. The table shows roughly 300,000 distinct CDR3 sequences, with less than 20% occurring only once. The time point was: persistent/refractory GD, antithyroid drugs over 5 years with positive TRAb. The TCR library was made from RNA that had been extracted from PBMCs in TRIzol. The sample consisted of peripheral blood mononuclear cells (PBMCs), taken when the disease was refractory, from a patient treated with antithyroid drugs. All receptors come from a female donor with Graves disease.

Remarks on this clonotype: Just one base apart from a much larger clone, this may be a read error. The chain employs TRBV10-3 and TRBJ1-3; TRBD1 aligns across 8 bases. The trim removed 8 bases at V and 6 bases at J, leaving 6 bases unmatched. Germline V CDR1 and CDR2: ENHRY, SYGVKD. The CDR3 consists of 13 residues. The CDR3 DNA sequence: TGTGCCATCCGGGGACAGGTACTAAACACCATATATTTT. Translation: CAIRGQVLNTIYF.

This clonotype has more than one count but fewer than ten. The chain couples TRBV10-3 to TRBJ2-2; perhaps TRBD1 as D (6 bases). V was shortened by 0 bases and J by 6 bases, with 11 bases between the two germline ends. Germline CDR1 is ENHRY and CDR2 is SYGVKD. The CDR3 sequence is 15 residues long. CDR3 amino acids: CAISESRSGAGELFF. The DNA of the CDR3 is TGTGCCATCAGTGAGTCGAGGTCAGGGGCCGGGGAGCTGTTTTTT.

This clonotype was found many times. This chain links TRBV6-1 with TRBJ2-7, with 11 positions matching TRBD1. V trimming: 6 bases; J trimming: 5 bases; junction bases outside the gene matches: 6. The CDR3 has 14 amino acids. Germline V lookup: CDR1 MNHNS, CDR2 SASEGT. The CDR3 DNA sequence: TGTGCCAGCAGCGGTAGGACAGGGGGCCACGAGCAGTACTTC. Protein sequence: CASSGRTGGHEQYF.

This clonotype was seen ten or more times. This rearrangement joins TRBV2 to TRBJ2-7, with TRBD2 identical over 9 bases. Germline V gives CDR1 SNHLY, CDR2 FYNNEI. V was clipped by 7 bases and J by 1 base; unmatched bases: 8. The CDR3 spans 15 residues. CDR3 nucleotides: TGTGCCAGCACTGAGCAGCGGGAGGTATCCTACGAGCAGTACTTC. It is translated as CASTEQREVSYEQYF.

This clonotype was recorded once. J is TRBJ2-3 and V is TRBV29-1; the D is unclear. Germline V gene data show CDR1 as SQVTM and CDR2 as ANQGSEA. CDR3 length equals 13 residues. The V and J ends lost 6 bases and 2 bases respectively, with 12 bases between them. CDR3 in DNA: TGCAGCGTGGCCAGCTTGAACACAGATACGCAGTATTTT. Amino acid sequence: CSVASLNTDTQYF.

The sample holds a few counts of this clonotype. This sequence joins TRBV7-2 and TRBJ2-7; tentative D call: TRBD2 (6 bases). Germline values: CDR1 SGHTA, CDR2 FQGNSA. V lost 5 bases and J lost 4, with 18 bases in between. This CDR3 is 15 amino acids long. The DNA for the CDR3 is TGTGCCAGCAGCCCCTTGTGGGGGGACCATTACGAGCAGTACTTC. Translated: CASSPLWGDHYEQYF.

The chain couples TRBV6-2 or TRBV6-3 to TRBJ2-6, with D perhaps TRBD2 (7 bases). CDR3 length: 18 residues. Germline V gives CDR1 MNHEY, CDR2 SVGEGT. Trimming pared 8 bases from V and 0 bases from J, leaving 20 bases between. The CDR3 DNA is TGTGCCAGCGGCCATCGGGGGGCGGGAGTCTCTGGGGCCAACGTCCTGACTTTC. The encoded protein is CASGHRGAGVSGANVLTF.

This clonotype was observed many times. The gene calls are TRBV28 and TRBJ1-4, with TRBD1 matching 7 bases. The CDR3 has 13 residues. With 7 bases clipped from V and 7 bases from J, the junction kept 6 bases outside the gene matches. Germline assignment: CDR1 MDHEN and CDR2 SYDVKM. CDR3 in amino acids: CASNDRAGEKLFF. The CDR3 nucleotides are TGTGCCAGCAATGACAGGGCCGGTGAAAAACTGTTTTTT.

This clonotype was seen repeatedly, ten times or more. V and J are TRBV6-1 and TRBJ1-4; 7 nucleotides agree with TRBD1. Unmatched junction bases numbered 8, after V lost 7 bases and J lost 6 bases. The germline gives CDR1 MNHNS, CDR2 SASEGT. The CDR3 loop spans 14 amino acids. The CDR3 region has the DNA TGTGCCAGCACCCCGGGACAGCGTTATGAAAAACTGTTTTTT. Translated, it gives CASTPGQRYEKLFF.

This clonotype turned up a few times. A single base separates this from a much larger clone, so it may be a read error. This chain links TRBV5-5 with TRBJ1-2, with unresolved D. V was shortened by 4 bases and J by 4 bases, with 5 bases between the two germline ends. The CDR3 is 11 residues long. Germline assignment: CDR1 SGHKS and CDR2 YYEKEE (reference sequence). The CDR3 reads CASSQTYGYTF. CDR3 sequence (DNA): TGTGCCAGCAGCCAGACCTATGGCTACACCTTC. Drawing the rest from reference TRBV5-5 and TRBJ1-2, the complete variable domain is DAGVTQSPTHLIKTRGQQVTLRCSPISGHKSVSWYQQVLGQGPQFIFQYYEKEERGRGNFPDRFSARQFPNYSSELNVNALLLGDSALYLCASSQTYGYTFGSGTRLTVV.